This T cell receptor (beta chain) appears in the sequencing data of a study of cytomegalovirus exposure and HLA in healthy donors. The overall study: In a previous analysis, some 120 million unique TCR beta sequences were found from 150 million to 200 million T cells. Among the roughly 370 genotyped donors, 81% were placed in the Caucasian-associated ancestry cluster.

Per the germline V gene, CDR1 is SGHTA and CDR2 is FQGNSA. Trimming removed 5 bases from V and 2 bases from J; junction bases left unmatched: 8. The CDR3 loop spans 17 amino acids. Researchers ran the PCR with 60 Vbeta and 13 Jbeta primers. Sequencing was performed with immunoSEQ multiplex PCR; in TCRdb, only in-frame clones are kept and a portion is missing. This table holds around 160,000 clones, around 78% found once. The receptor was isolated from a man in his forties in good health and CMV-seropositive. The chain carries TRBV7-2 and TRBJ2-1, with 11 nucleotides matching TRBD2. The sample taken for sequencing was PBMCs. The CDR3 sequence: CASSPSVAGGPYNEQFF. In nucleotides, the CDR3 is TGTGCCAGCAGCCCATCTGTAGCGGGAGGGCCCTACAATGAGCAGTTCTTC.